This record concerns one T cell receptor beta chain sequence. Its specificity is unknown. The repertoire was sequenced with immunoSEQ multiplex PCR; TCRdb's copy has only in-frame clones and lacks some. The top ten hold over 9% of the sample, which has around 62,000 clones, 70% to 90% seen once. Germline V gives CDR1 MNHEY, CDR2 SMNVEV (reference sequence). The CDR3 runs to 15 residues. Between the trimmed V and J ends, which lost 0 bases and 1 base, there was a span of 7 bases. The data derive from a study of OX40 agonist ivuxolimab in advanced cancers. The wider study: Of the patients, three showed partial responses, one with hepatocellular carcinoma and two with cutaneous melanoma.

Study results and caveats: CD4+ T cells averaged fewer expanded clones than CD8+ T cells.

Peripheral blood came from all dose cohorts at three timepoints. This chain uses TRBV27 with TRBJ1-3, with a tentative D call TRBD1 (5 bases). This clonotype was sampled from an adult with an advanced solid tumor such as melanoma, head and neck, liver or kidney cancer. Sequencing used CD4+ or CD8+ T cells sorted from blood, obtained in a trial of the OX40 agonist ivuxolimab. The CDR3 region is CASSLSGGSGNTIYF. The DNA of the CDR3 is TGTGCCAGCAGTTTATCGGGGGGTTCTGGAAACACCATATATTTT.